The text below deals with one T cell receptor beta chain. The CDR3 covers 15 residues. V shed 5 bases, J shed 2 bases, and the junction held 6 bases outside the gene matches. CDR1 is MNHEY and CDR2 is SMNVEV in the germline V gene (reference sequence). The data derive from a study of blood T cell repertoires in COVID-19. The overall study: Nucleic acid was either cDNA or gDNA, and it came from T cells, B-cell-depleted T cells, or PBMCs.

Participant ages covered roughly 18 to 90 years across some 25 US areas. Exposed volunteers were people who met a COVID-19 case within 2 weeks before study entry. Clones were sequenced by immunoSEQ multiplex PCR, and TCRdb holds only the in-frame ones, with some missing. The sample holds 300,000 to 450,000 clones, approximately 91% seen once. The chain recombines TRBV27 with TRBJ2-1, with 7 positions matching TRBD2. The TCR comes from a woman aged 30 to 39 who had been exposed to COVID-19. Sequencing input: PBMCs or T cells enriched from blood (not recorded which). The CDR3 DNA reads TGTGCCAGCAGTCCGCTAGCGGAGGCCTACAATGAGCAGTTCTTC. It yields the protein CASSPLAEAYNEQFF.